This T cell receptor beta chain derives from a study of cytomegalovirus exposure and HLA in healthy donors. Study details: Membership in the Caucasian-associated ancestry cluster was found for around 81% of 398 genotyped donors.

Findings and limits, study-wide: Researchers counted over 150 TCR beta chains as cytomegalovirus-associated. Later work showed greater clonal expansion in HLA-associated TCR beta chains than in equally common others. TRBV6-2, TRBV6-3 and some other V segments were unresolvable in 87-base-pair reads.

Trimming left V 3 bases short and J 0 bases short, with 15 bases between. This CDR3 spans 17 amino acids. In germline, CDR1 is MGHRA, CDR2 YSYEKL. As regards this clone: Its antigen remains unknown.

60 Vbeta and 13 Jbeta primers were used in PCR. Clones were sequenced by immunoSEQ multiplex PCR, and TCRdb holds only the in-frame ones, with some missing. The sample consists of 90,000 to 150,000 clones, about three quarters of them appearing once. The chain combines TRBV4-1 with TRBJ1-3; D is unclear. The source is a woman aged 40 to 50 in good health and CMV-seropositive. Sequenced: PBMCs. CDR3 sequence reads: CASSHGRFTTSGNTIYF. The DNA of the CDR3 is TGCGCCAGCAGCCATGGGAGATTCACGACCTCTGGAAACACCATATATTTT.